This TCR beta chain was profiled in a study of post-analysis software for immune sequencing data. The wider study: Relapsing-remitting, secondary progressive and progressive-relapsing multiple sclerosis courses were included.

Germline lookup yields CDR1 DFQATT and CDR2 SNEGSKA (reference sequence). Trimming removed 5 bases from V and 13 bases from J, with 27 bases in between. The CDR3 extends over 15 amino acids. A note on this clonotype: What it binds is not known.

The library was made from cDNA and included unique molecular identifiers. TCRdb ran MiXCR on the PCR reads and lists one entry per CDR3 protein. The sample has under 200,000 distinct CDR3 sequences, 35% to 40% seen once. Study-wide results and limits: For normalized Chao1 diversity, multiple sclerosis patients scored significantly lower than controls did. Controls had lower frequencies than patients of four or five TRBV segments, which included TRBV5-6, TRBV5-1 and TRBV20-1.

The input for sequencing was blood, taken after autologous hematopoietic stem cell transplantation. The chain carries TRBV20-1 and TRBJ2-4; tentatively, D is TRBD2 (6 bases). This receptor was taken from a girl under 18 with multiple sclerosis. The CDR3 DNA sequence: TGCAGTGCTCCCAAGGTCGGGGACTGGGTGAGGGAGCAGTACTTC. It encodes CSAPKVGDWVREQYF.